The source of this T cell receptor beta chain is a study of shared clonotypes between healthy human individuals (dated by TCRdb to 2019 to 2021). Regarding the complete study: Two women and a few men aged 18 to 49 years were included in the cohort. For each donor, three plates each were used for CD4 naive and CD4 memory, two plates were used for CD8 naive, and one plate was used for CD8 memory. Blood TCR repertoires of about 5 healthy adults were deeply sequenced to estimate repertoire size and the extent of clonotype sharing between individuals. Different laboratories and diverse techniques were used to prepare libraries and sequence TCR repertoires, to increase sequencing depth and limit assay-specific biases. Between about 0.85 and 9.5 billion PBMCs per donor were obtained by leukapheresis.

Donors were healthy HIV-negative adults with no recently reported acute infections or vaccinations. Only Caucasian adults living in Nashville, Tennessee, USA were represented among the donors. CD4+ T cells were enriched through magnetic negative selection, after which naive cells were positively selected on CD45RA and the remaining negative fraction served as the memory subset. After blood collection by leukapheresis, PBMCs were isolated using Ficoll-Histopaque density gradient centrifugation and then cryopreserved in the vapor phase of liquid nitrogen. Analytical flow cytometry was used to check the purity and quantity of each magnetically sorted T cell population. Genomic DNA was isolated from each sorted fraction and quantified by UV absorbance on a Nanodrop 2000c. Using the deep immunoSEQ assay, TCR CDR3 regions were amplified from genomic DNA by multiplex PCR. Extracted genomic DNA from each cell subset was spread evenly across all wells of several immunoSEQ 96-well plates, with each plate serving as a replicate. For sorted subsets, about 220 ng of genomic DNA, equivalent to 25,000 to 30,000 T cell genomes, went into each replicate PCR. Purified libraries were measured with a Qubit 3.0 fluorometer, size-checked on a Bioanalyzer 2100, and measured again with the KAPA Library Quantification kit. A separate single-read 150-cycle Illumina NextSeq 550 flow cell was used to sequence each immunoSEQ 96-well plate. As for the authors' bioinformatics: Because only junctional sequences without quality scores were contained in the immunoSEQ output, filtering matching that applied to full-length reads could not be performed. Sequences were annotated with PyIR, a Python wrapper for IgBLAST v1.9, and V/J genes and CDR3 were assigned using IMGT germline references. Reads with weak V/J assignments (E-value above 1e-6), missing CDR3, stop codons, out-of-frame junctions, or ambiguous translated residues were removed. V3J clonotypes were defined by identical inferred V gene, J gene, and CDR3 amino acid sequence. Percentage overlap between repertoires was calculated by dividing the number of shared unique clonotypes by the size of the smaller repertoire. RTK rarefaction, the Chao1 estimator, and Recon v2.1 estimates of unobserved clonotypes were used to assess repertoire richness. Generation probabilities were computed with OLGA for all TCRbeta clonotypes obtained by the gDNA method from a handful of donors. What TCRdb holds here is the immuneACCESS table cut down to in-frame rearrangements. Part of the clones is not present; checked against another copy, under half of the missing clones reflect an unresolved V gene, and the others are unexplained. That table furnishes V, J and clone size, whereas the DNA furnished D and trimming. This sample is represented by millions of clones; roughly 92% of them were singletons. The top ten constitute over 0.12% of the sample.

Study-wide findings and limitations: Rarefaction of sorted-subset datasets indicated incomplete sequencing despite the large sequencing depth. Higher generation probabilities were observed for clonotypes shared by all four sorted-subset donors than for non-shared clonotypes. The genetic and exposure-history diversity represented was limited by the small number of donors. Larger estimated clonotype richness was generally found for naive subsets than for memory subsets. Sampling was restricted to blood, and TCR repertoires in tissue are likely to differ from TCR repertoires in blood. Based on pairwise subsampling, the degree of clonotype sharing among donors was expected to be affected by sequencing depth. Approximately 4.8% of naive CD4, around 4% of naive CD8, approximately 2% of memory CD4, and 0.4% of memory CD8 clonotypes were shared across several donors.

Of note for this clone: No cognate antigen has been identified for it. Per-base quality was not reported, and no clone a single base away is much larger than it.

The CDR3 goes from the cysteine to the phenylalanine over 13 residues. The sequence is cut down to CDR3 DNA, 39 bases in frame from base 1. Trimming takes 5 bases off V and 3 bases off J; junction bases not matched to a gene: 2. Per the germline V gene, SNHLY is the CDR1 and FYNNEI is the CDR2. The clonotype comes from a man between 18 and 29 years old in good health. The V gene is TRBV2 and the J gene is TRBJ2-3; 7 bases in between match TRBD1. The sequencing input was naive CD4+ T cells sorted from blood. The cell subset or site label, read with the paper, signifies: CD45RA+ positively selected. The nucleotide sequence is given as TGTGCCAGCAGTACGGACAGGACAGATACGCAGTATTTT. It specifies CASSTDRTDTQYF.